This T cell receptor beta chain was profiled in a study of blood T cells in healthy people across ages (dated by TCRdb to between 2014 and 2016). Context from the whole study: In model experiments, template switching captured about one uniquely barcoded TCR beta cDNA molecule for every two T cells. Using deep sequencing normalized with unique cDNA molecular identifiers, the study measured how TCR beta repertoire diversity changes with age. The donors were divided into four age groups: young (average roughly 17 years), middle-aged (approximately 39), aged (roughly 66) and long-lived (nearly 85). To avoid experimental bias, donors of different ages were randomly spread across the sequencing lanes. Using the same blood draw, the study looked at two additional independent replicas of 1 million unique cDNA reads for two donors, one aged 18 to 29 and the other aged 80 or older.

The method behind the library was 5' RACE. The instrument was an Illumina HiSeq 2500. A second PCR of roughly 7 to 11 cycles was performed with a sample-barcoded 5' primer and a J-beta primer mix. A unique molecular identifier was introduced onto each TCR beta cDNA molecule by a template-switch 5' adaptor carrying 12 random nucleotides. Each sample yielded at least 3 million CDR3-containing paired-end reads. First-strand cDNA synthesis was performed from all RNA using the Mint cDNA synthesis kit, with priming by a TRBC-specific oligonucleotide. Following uracil-DNA glycosylase treatment, a first 18-cycle PCR with universal primers M1SS and BC2_uni_R was performed on all cDNA. On the authors' methods: Normalization of each sample was performed by random selection of 1 million high-quality reads, each carrying a distinct molecular identifier. Instead of being binned into consensus sequences, reads that shared molecular identifiers were thrown out. MiTCR, run with a Q25 quality threshold and the strictest error-elimination algorithm, handled CDR3 identification, clonotype clustering and error correction. A nonparametric unseen species model with Euler transformation was used to estimate lower-bound total TCR beta diversity. TCRdb ran its own pipeline on the public reads, namely fastp trimming at Q25 and MiXCR clone calling, and kept in-frame beta chains. Rows with one shared CDR3 protein collapse into an entry with the most common genes and DNA. The V and J calls follow TCRdb's processing rather than the paper's. The sample table records some 290,000 distinct CDR3 sequences; 25% to 30% of these occur just once. The ten biggest clones cover approximately 28% of the sample.

The CDR3, from cysteine to phenylalanine, totals 10 residues. The sequence is cut down to CDR3 DNA, 30 bases in frame from base 1. The trim is 8 bases for V and 5 bases for J, with a gap of 7 bases between the germline ends. CDR1 is given as SQVTM and CDR2 as ANQGSEA, both from the germline V gene. In regard to this clonotype: Its antigen is currently not known. Per-base qualities were not stored, and no clone one base away is much larger.

What the authors observed across the whole study: A strong correlation was found between observed TCR beta diversity and the percentage of naive T cells measured by flow cytometry. Compared with the aged group, the long-lived group had more naive CD4+ T cells, fewer expanded clones and increased TCR diversity, a pattern suggesting age selection. Estimates of total diversity based on one million sequenced T cells were regarded as lower bounds and as underestimates. Because the CMV infection status of the donors was unknown, age-related changes in expanded clonotypes may potentially have been confounded. Since profiling was done on bulk unsorted PBMCs, naive and antigen-experienced compartments could not be conclusively compared. As age increased, observed TCR beta diversity per million T cells dropped in a roughly linear way, and a significant reduction was already evident by age around 41.

The 40 or so donors, aged about 6 to 95 years, were systemically healthy Caucasian individuals from Russia. Roughly 10 milliliters of peripheral blood were collected from each donor into EDTA-treated Vacutainer tubes. PBMCs were isolated by Ficoll-Paque density-gradient centrifugation, with at least 6 million obtained per sample. Total RNA, at least 6 micrograms per sample, was extracted from PBMCs with Trizol reagent. For every donor, an aliquot of PBMCs went through flow cytometry to measure the percentages of naive CD45RAhigh/CD27high T cells. The TCR originated in a woman in her 70s in good health. The sequenced material came from blood. This chain is built from TRBV29-1 and TRBJ2-1; the D gene lacks a confident call. The bases are TGCAGCTCGAGCAACAATGAGCAGTTCTTC. This codes for CSSSNNEQFF.